This TCR beta chain was captured by sequencing in a study of CD8+ T cells in alopecia areata. Study findings and constraints: Tofacitinib significantly reduced both scalp clonality and expanded CD8+ clones among the top 100. Higher clonality was seen in lesional scalp than in normal scalp, especially in alopecia totalis/universalis.

The treatment: oral pan-JAK inhibitor, 5-10 mg twice daily. CDR1 and CDR2 from the germline V gene are LNHDA and SQIVND (reference sequence). CDR3 length equals 13 residues. Trimming cost V 3 bases and J 0 bases, with 6 bases left between them. This clone was counted only a few times. What it binds is not known. Other DNA variants within this sample encode the same CDR3. The authors extracted RNA and reverse transcribed it into cDNA as the sequencing template. The repertoire was sequenced with immunoSEQ multiplex PCR; TCRdb's copy has only in-frame clones and lacks some. This sample has 150,000 to 200,000 clones, with roughly half found just once.

This sample comprised CD8+ T cells sorted from blood, obtained at week 52, from a patient treated with tofacitinib. V and J are TRBV19 and TRBJ2-7; D possibly corresponds to TRBD1 (5 bases). The origin of this receptor is a human donor with alopecia areata. The CDR3 reads CASSIDSSYEQYF. The CDR3 nucleotides are TGTGCCAGTAGTATTGACAGCTCCTACGAGCAGTACTTC.